What follows are 18 T cell receptor beta chains derived from one specimen sequenced in a study of cytomegalovirus exposure and HLA in healthy donors. The PCR was carried out with 60 Vbeta primers and 13 Jbeta primers. Some clones are missing from TCRdb's copy, which holds only in-frame ones; the method was immunoSEQ multiplex PCR. This sample contains roughly 42,000 clones. Material for sequencing was PBMCs. These receptors all stem from a man younger than 40 in good health and CMV-seronegative.

The chain uses TRBV4-3 and TRBJ2-7; 8 nucleotides line up with TRBD2. The CDR3 is made up of 15 amino acids. The trim removed 0 bases at V and 4 bases at J, leaving 5 bases unmatched. Germline CDR1 LGHNA, CDR2 YSLEER. The chain's CDR3 is CASSQDPGGPYEQYF. The CDR3, as DNA: TGCGCCAGCAGCCAAGACCCGGGAGGGCCTTACGAGCAGTACTTC.

The chain is built from TRBV4-3 and TRBJ2-7; a possible D gene is TRBD1 (6 bases). This CDR3 region has 15 residues. The V and J ends lost 0 bases and 1 base respectively, with 10 bases between them. Germline loops: CDR1 LGHNA, CDR2 YSLEER. CDR3 nucleotide sequence: TGCGCCAGCAGCCAAGACCCTGGACAGTCCTACGAGCAGTACTTC. Its protein product is CASSQDPGQSYEQYF.

The gene calls are TRBV4-3 and TRBJ2-7, with TRBD2 identical over 11 bases. The length of the CDR3 is 17 residues. The germline CDR1 and CDR2 sequences are LGHNA and YSLEER. J was trimmed by 6 bases and V by 4 bases; bases with no gene match: 14. Here the CDR3 reads CASSPSRDTSGSGEQYF. For the CDR3, the DNA is TGCGCCAGCAGCCCCTCCCGGGACACTAGCGGGAGCGGCGAGCAGTACTTC.

This rearrangement joins TRBV27 to TRBJ1-2; D is unclear. The CDR3 has 13 residues. Germline CDR1 MNHEY, CDR2 SMNVEV (reference sequence). V lost 6 bases, J lost 5 bases, and 13 bases lay in between. This chain's CDR3 is CASRRDGEYGYTF. Written as DNA, the CDR3 is TGTGCCAGCAGAAGAGACGGAGAGTATGGCTACACCTTC.

This chain connects TRBV5-6 to TRBJ2-7, with TRBD2 matching 12 bases. CDR1 is SGHDT, CDR2 YYEEEE, per germline. V was clipped by 3 bases and J by 5 bases; unmatched bases: 0. This CDR3 is built from 13 residues. This chain's CDR3 is CASSWTSGDEQYF. In DNA, the CDR3 is TGTGCCAGCAGCTGGACTAGCGGGGACGAGCAGTACTTC.

The chain links TRBV9 to TRBJ2-5; 9 nucleotides align to TRBD1. Trimming took 1 base from V and 1 from J; bases not matched to a gene: 2. Germline CDR1 reads SGDLS; CDR2 reads YYNGEE. The CDR3 is 15 residues long. CDR3: CASSVHRGPQETQYF. CDR3 coding DNA: TGTGCCAGCAGCGTACACAGGGGGCCCCAAGAGACCCAGTACTTC.

J is TRBJ2-7 and V is TRBV6-6; a possible D gene is TRBD2 (6 bases). Trimming shortened V by 10 bases and J by 1 base, and 17 bases separated the two germline ends. This CDR3 comprises 14 residues. The V gene's germline CDR1 is MNHNY and CDR2 SVGAGI (reference sequence). The CDR3 DNA sequence: TGTGCCACCAGGGTTCTGGGGAGGTCCTACGAGCAGTACTTC. It codes for CATRVLGRSYEQYF.

The chain employs TRBV7-6 and TRBJ2-5, with D possibly matching TRBD2 (6 bases). The germline V gene has CDR1 SGHVS and CDR2 FNYEAQ. The V and J ends lost 0 bases and 2 bases respectively, with 10 bases between them. The CDR3 is 15 residues long. CDR3 bases: TGTGCCAGCAGCTTAGCCCGGGGAGGACAAGAGACCCAGTACTTC. Encoded protein: CASSLARGGQETQYF. The complete variable domain, with remaining parts taken from reference TRBV7-6 and TRBJ2-5, reads GAGVSQSPRYKVTKRGQDVALRCDPISGHVSLYWYRQALGQGPEFLTYFNYEAQQDKSGLPNDRFSAERPEGSISTLTIQRTEQRDSAMYRCASSLARGGQETQYFGPGTRLLVL.

The chain is built from TRBV30 and TRBJ2-1; 10 bases fit TRBD2. J lost 10 bases, V lost 3 bases, and 15 bases had no gene match. The CDR3 has 16 residues. CDR1 is GTSNPN and CDR2 is SVGIG in the germline V gene (reference sequence). CDR3 sequence: CAWSHLDSGRYREQFF. In nucleotides, the CDR3 is TGTGCCTGGAGCCATTTAGATAGCGGGAGGTACCGGGAGCAGTTCTTC. The full variable domain, in which reference TRBV30 and TRBJ2-1 provide the parts outside the CDR3, is SQTIHQWPATLVQPVGSPLSLECTVEGTSNPNLYWYRQAAGRGLQLLFYSVGIGQISSEVPQNLSASRPQDRQFILSSKKLLLSDSGFYLCAWSHLDSGRYREQFFGPGTRLTVL.

Remarks on this clone: One junction end disagrees with the germline gene, perhaps due to a read error. The V and J genes are TRBV18 and TRBJ1-1, with no clear D. Germline V lookup: CDR1 KGHSH, CDR2 LQKENI. The CDR3 has 16 residues. As DNA, the CDR3 is TGTGCCAGCGCACCAATAATCCAGATTTCGAACACTGAAGCTTTCTTT. This encodes CASAPIIQISNTEAFF. The whole variable domain, remainder taken from reference TRBV18 and TRBJ1-1, is NAGVMQNPRHLVRRRGQEARLRCSPMKGHSHVYWYRQLPEEGLKFMVYLQKENIIDESGMPKERFSAEFPKEGPSILRIQQVVRGDSAAYFCASAPIIQISNTEAFFGQGTRLTVV.

This sequence joins TRBV9 and TRBJ2-6, with D possibly being TRBD2 (5 bases). This CDR3 region has 18 residues. CDR1 is SGDLS, CDR2 YYNGEE, per germline. Trimming stripped 3 bases from V and 0 bases from J, with 16 bases between. The CDR3 nucleotides are TGTGCCAGCAGCGGAGGGCCAGAACCGAGCTCTGGGGCCAACGTCCTGACTTTC. Its protein product is CASSGGPEPSSGANVLTF.

V and J are TRBV6-5 and TRBJ2-2; D is perhaps TRBD2 (6 bases). V was shortened by 0 bases and J by 4 bases, with 9 bases between the two germline ends. The germline V gene has CDR1 MNHEY and CDR2 SVGAGI. There are 15 residues in the CDR3. For the CDR3, the DNA is TGTGCCAGCAGTTACTCCGGGGGTTCCACCGGGGAGCTGTTTTTT. Translation gives CASSYSGGSTGELFF.

This rearrangement joins TRBV6-1 to TRBJ1-6; 10 positions match TRBD1. CDR1 is MNHNS, CDR2 SASEGT, per germline. The V and J ends lost 3 bases and 9 bases, in that order; junction bases with no gene match: 8. This CDR3 is 16 amino acids long. CDR3 DNA sequence: TGTGCCAGCAGTGACACCTCCGGGACAGGGGCTTCACCCCTCCACTTT. It is translated as CASSDTSGTGASPLHF.

The CDR3 DNA follows: TGCAGCACCTTTATCCTGGTCGGACTAGCGGGAGTTCCCTACGAGCAGTACTTC. Protein sequence: CSTFILVGLAGVPYEQYF. The chain joins TRBV29-1 to TRBJ2-7, with 13 bases identical to TRBD2. The V gene's germline CDR1 is SQVTM and CDR2 ANQGSEA. CDR3 length: 18 residues. With V trimmed by 8 bases and J by 2 bases, 18 bases remained unmatched.

V usage is TRBV6-1 and J usage is TRBJ2-2; D gene ambiguous. CDR1 is MNHNS and CDR2 is SASEGT in the germline V gene. V was trimmed by 2 bases and J by 3 bases, leaving 7 bases between them. This CDR3 contains 14 residues. The CDR3 region is CASSELIDTGELFF. The CDR3, as DNA: TGTGCCAGCAGTGAACTTATAGACACCGGGGAGCTGTTTTTT.

V and J are TRBV29-1 and TRBJ1-1; 9 bases are a match to TRBD1. Germline CDR1 is SQVTM and CDR2 is ANQGSEA. V lost 6 bases and J lost 5; bases outside the gene matches: 13. The CDR3 extends over 15 amino acids. The DNA for the CDR3 is TGCAGCGTCACACCGGGACAGGGAGGAATTACTGAAGCTTTCTTT. This codes for CSVTPGQGGITEAFF.

V is TRBV19 and J is TRBJ1-1; D call uncertain. CDR3 length: 14 amino acids. Trimming took off 3 bases at V and 2 bases at J, with 10 bases between the two ends. Germline V gene data show CDR1 as LNHDA and CDR2 as SQIVND (reference sequence). CDR3 nucleotides: TGTGCCAGTAGTATCGGAGTGATCAACACTGAAGCTTTCTTT. Its translation is CASSIGVINTEAFF.

V and J are TRBV19 and TRBJ2-3; weak D call: TRBD2 (6 bases). Trimming cost V 7 bases and J 2 bases, with 13 bases left between them. Germline CDR1 LNHDA, CDR2 SQIVND (reference sequence). The CDR3 is 14 residues long. Here the CDR3 reads CASNQGGPTDTQYF. CDR3 DNA: TGTGCCAGTAATCAGGGAGGCCCCACAGATACGCAGTATTTT. The full variable domain, rest sourced from reference TRBV19 and TRBJ2-3, is DGGITQSPKYLFRKEGQNVTLSCEQNLNHDAMYWYRQDPGQGLRLIYYSQIVNDFQKGDIAEGYSVSREKKESFPLTVTSAQKNPTAFYLCASNQGGPTDTQYFGPGTRLTVL.